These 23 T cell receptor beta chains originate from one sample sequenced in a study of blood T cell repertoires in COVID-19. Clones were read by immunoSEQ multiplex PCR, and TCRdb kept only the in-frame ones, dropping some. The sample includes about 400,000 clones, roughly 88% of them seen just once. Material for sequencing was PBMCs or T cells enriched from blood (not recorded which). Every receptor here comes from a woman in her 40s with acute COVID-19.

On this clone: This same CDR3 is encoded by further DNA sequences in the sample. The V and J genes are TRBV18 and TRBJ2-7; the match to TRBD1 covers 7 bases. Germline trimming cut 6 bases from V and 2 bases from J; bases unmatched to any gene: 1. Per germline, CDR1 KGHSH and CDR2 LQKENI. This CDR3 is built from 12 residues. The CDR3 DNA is TGTGCCAGCTCCGGGACAGCCTACGAGCAGTACTTC. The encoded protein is CASSGTAYEQYF.

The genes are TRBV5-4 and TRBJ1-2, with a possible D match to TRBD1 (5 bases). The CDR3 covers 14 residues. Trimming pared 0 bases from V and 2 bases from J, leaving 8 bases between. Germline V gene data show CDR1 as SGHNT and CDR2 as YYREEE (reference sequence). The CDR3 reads CASSLVTENYGYTF. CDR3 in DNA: TGTGCCAGCAGCTTGGTGACAGAAAACTATGGCTACACCTTC.

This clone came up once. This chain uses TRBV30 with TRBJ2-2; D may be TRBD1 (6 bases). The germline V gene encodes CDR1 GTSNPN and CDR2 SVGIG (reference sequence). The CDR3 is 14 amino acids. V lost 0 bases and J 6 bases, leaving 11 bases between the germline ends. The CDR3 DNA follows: TGTGCCTGGAGTGTATACAGGGCCGCCGGGGAGCTGTTTTTT. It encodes CAWSVYRAAGELFF.

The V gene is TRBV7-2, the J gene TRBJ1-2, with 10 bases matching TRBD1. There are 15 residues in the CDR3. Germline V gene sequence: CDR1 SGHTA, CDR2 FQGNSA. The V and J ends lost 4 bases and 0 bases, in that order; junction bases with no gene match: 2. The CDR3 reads CASSSGTGANYGYTF. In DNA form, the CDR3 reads TGTGCCAGCAGCTCCGGGACAGGGGCTAACTATGGCTACACCTTC.

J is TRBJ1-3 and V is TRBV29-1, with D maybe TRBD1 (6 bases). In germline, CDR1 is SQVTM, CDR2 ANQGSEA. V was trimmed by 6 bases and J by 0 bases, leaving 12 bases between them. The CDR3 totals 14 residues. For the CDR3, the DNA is TGCAGCGTCTCTTGGGGGCGCTCTGGAAACACCATATATTTT. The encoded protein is CSVSWGRSGNTIYF.

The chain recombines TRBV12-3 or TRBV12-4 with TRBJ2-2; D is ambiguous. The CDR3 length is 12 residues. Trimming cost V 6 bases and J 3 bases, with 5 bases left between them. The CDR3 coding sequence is TGTGCCAGCAGCCCAGACACCGGGGAGCTGTTTTTT. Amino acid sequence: CASSPDTGELFF.

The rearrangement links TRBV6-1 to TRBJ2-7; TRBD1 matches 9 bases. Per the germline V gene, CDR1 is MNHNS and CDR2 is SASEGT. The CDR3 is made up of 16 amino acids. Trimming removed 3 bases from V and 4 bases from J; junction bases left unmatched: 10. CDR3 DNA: TGTGCCAGCAGTGATTGGGGGGGGACAGGGTCATACGAGCAGTACTTC. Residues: CASSDWGGTGSYEQYF.

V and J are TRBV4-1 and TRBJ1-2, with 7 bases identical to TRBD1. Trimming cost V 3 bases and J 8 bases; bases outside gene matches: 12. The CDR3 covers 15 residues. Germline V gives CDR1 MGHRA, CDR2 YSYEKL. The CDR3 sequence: CASSHTDRAKRGYTF. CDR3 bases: TGCGCCAGCAGCCACACAGACAGGGCCAAGAGGGGCTACACCTTC.

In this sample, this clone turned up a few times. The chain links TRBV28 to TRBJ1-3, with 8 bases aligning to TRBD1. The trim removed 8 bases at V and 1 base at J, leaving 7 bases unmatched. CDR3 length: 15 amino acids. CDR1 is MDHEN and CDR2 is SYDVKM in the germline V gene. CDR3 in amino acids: CASLQGGASGNTIYF. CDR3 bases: TGTGCCAGCTTACAGGGGGGCGCATCTGGAAACACCATATATTTT.

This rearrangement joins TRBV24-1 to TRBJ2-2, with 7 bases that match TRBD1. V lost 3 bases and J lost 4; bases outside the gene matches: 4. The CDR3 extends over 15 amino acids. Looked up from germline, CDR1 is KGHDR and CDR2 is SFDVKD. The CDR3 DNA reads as TGTGCCACCAGTGATCCCGGGACAGCCACCGGGGAGCTGTTTTTT. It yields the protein CATSDPGTATGELFF.

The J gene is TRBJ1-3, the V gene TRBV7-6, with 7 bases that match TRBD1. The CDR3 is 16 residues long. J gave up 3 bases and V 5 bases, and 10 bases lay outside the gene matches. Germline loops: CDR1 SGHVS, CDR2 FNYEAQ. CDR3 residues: CASSRQGYGNGNTIYF. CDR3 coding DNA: TGTGCCAGCAGCCGACAGGGATATGGTAATGGAAACACCATATATTTT.

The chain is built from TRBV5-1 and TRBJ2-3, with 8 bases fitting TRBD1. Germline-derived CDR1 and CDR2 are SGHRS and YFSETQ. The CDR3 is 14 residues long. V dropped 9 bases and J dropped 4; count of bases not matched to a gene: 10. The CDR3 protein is CATSGTGGPDTQYF. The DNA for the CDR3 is TGCGCCACCTCCGGGACAGGAGGGCCAGATACGCAGTATTTT.

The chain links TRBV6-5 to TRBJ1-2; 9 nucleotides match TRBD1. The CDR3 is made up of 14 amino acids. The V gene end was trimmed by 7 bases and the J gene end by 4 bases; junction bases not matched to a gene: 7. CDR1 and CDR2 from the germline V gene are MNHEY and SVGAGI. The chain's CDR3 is CASKDRDRVYGYTF. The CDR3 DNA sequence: TGTGCCAGCAAAGACCGGGACAGGGTCTATGGCTACACCTTC.

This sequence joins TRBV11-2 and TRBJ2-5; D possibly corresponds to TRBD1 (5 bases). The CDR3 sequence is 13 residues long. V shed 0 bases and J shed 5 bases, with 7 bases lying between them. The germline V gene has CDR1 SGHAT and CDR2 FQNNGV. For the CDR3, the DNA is TGTGCCAGCAGCTTAGACAGGGATGAGACCCAGTACTTC. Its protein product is CASSLDRDETQYF.

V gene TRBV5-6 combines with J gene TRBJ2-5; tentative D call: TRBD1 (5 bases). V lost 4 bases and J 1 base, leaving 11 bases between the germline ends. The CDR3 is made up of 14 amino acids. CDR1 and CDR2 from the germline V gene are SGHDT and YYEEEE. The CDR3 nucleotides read TGTGCCAGCAGCCTAACAGGCCTCCAAGAGACCCAGTACTTC. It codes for CASSLTGLQETQYF.

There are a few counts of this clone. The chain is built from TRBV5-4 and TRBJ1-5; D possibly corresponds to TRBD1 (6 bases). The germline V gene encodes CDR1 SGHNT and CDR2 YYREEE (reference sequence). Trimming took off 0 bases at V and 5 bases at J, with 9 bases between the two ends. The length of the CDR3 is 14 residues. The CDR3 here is CASSLDPGDQPQHF. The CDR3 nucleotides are TGTGCCAGCAGCTTGGATCCAGGGGATCAGCCCCAGCATTTT.

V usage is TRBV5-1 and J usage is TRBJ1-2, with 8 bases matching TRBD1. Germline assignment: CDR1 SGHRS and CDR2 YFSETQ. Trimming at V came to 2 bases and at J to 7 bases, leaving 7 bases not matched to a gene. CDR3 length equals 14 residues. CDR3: CASSLRTGKGGYTF. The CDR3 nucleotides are TGCGCCAGCAGCTTACGGACAGGGAAGGGTGGCTACACCTTC.

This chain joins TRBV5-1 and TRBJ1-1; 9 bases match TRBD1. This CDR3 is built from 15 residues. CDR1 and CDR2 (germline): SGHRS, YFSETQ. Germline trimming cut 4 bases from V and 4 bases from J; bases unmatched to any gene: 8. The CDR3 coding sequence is TGCGCCAGCAGCGCAACAGGGGGCAGGAGCACTGAAGCTTTCTTT. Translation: CASSATGGRSTEAFF.

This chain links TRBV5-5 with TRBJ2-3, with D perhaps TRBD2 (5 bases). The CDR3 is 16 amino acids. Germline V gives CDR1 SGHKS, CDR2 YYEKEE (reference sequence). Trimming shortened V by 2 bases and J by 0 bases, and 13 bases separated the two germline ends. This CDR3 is CASSLLGHPSTDTQYF. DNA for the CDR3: TGTGCCAGCAGCTTACTAGGGCACCCTAGCACAGATACGCAGTATTTT.

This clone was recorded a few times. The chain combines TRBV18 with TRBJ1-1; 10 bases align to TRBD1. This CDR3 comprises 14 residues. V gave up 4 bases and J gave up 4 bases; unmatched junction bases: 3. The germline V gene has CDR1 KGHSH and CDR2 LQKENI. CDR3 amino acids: CASSHRDRGTEAFF. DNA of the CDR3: TGTGCCAGCTCACACCGGGACAGGGGCACTGAAGCTTTCTTT.

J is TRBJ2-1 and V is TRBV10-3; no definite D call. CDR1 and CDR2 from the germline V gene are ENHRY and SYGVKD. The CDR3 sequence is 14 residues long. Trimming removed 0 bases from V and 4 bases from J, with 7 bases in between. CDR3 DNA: TGTGCCATCAGTGAGTCTTCAGATTACAATGAGCAGTTCTTC. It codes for CAISESSDYNEQFF.

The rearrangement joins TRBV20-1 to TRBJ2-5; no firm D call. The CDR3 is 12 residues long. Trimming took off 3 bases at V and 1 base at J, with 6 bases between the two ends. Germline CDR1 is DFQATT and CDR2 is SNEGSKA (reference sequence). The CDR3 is CSASPLQETQYF. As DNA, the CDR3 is TGCAGTGCTAGTCCTCTCCAAGAGACCCAGTACTTC.

This chain's CDR3 is CASSLARGRMNTEAFF. CDR3 nucleotide sequence: TGTGCCAGCAGCTTGGCGAGGGGGCGAATGAACACTGAAGCTTTCTTT. The chain combines TRBV7-9 with TRBJ1-1; TRBD1 matches 7 bases. CDR1 and CDR2 from the germline V gene are SEHNR and FQNEAQ (reference sequence). The CDR3 spans 16 residues. Losses at the gene ends were 3 bases for V and 0 bases for J; bases not matched to a gene: 7.